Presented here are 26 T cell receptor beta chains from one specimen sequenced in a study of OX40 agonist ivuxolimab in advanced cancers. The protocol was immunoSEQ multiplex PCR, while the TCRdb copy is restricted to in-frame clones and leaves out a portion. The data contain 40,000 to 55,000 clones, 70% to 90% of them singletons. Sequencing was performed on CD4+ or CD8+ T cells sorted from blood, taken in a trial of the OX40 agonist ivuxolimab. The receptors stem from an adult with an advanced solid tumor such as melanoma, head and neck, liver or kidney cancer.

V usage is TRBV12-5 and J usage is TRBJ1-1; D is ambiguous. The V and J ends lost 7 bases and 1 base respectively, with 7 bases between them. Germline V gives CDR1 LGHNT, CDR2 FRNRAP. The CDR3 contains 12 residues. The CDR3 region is CASVRGNTEAFF. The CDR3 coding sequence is TGTGCTAGTGTTAGAGGGAACACTGAAGCTTTCTTT.

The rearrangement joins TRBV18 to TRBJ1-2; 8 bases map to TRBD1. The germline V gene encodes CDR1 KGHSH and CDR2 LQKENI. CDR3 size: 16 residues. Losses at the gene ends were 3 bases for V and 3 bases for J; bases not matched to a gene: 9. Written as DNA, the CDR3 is TGTGCCAGCTCACCTCTTCAACAGGGGGGAGACTATGGCTACACCTTC. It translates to CASSPLQQGGDYGYTF.

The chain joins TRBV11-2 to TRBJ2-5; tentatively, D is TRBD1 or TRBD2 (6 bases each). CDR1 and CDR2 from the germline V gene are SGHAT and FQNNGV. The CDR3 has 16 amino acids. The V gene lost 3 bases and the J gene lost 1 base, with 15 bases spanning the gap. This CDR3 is CASSFGVRGRQETQYF. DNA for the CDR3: TGTGCCAGCAGCTTTGGGGTTCGGGGGCGCCAAGAGACCCAGTACTTC.

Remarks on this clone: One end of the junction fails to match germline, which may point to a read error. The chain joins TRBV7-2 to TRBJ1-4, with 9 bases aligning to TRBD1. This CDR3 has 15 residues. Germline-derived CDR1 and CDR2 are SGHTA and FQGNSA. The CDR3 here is CAGSSPPTGGKGLFF. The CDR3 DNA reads TGTGCCGGCAGCTCCCCCCCTACAGGGGGCAAAGGGCTGTTTTTT.

The CDR3 coding sequence is TGCGCCAGCAGCCAAGTTGGAACAGGGAGGGATTCACCCCTCCACTTT. It yields the protein CASSQVGTGRDSPLHF. The genes are TRBV4-1 and TRBJ1-6; D perhaps matches TRBD1 (6 bases). Germline V gene data show CDR1 as MGHRA and CDR2 as YSYEKL. Trimming removed 1 base from V and 8 bases from J, with 15 bases in between. The CDR3 runs to 16 residues.

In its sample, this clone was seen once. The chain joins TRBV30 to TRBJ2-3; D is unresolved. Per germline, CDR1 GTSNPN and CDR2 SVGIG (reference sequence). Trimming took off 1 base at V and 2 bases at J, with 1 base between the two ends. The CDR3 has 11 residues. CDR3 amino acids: CAWSATDTQYF. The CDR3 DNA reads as TGTGCCTGGAGTGCCACAGATACGCAGTATTTT.

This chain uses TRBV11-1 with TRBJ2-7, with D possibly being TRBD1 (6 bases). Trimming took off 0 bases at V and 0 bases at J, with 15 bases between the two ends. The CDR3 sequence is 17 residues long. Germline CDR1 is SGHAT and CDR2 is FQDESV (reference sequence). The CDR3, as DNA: TGTGCCAGCAGCTTAGCGTTCGCGACAGGATACTCCTACGAGCAGTACTTC. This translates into CASSLAFATGYSYEQYF.

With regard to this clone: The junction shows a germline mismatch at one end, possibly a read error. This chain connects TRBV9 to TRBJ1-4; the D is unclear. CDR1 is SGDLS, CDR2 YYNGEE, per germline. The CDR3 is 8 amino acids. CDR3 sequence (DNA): TGCGTAGATGAAAAACTGTTTTTT. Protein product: CVDEKLFF.

The CDR3: CAVGADYGYTF. The DNA of the CDR3 is TGTGCGGTAGGGGCGGACTATGGCTACACCTTC. The chain joins TRBV6-6 to TRBJ1-2; possibly TRBD1 for D (5 bases). The germline V gene has CDR1 MNHNY and CDR2 SVGAGI (reference sequence). There are 11 residues in the CDR3.

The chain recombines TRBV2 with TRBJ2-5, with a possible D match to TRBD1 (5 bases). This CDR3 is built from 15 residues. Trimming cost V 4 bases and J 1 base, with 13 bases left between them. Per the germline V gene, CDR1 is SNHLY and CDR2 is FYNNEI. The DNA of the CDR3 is TGTGCCAGCAGTGCCCGAGGACACAGCCAAGAGACCCAGTACTTC. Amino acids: CASSARGHSQETQYF.

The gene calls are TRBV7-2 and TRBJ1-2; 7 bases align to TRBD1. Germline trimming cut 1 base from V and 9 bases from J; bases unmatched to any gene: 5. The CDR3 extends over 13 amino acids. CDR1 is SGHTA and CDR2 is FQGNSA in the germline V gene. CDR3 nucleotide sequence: TGTGCCAGCAGCTTAGAGGCAGGGGGGAGCTACACCTTC. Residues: CASSLEAGGSYTF. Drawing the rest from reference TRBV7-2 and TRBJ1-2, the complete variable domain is GAGVSQSPSNKVTEKGKDVELRCDPISGHTALYWYRQSLGQGLEFLIYFQGNSAPDKSGLPSDRFSAERTGGSVSTLTIQRTQQEDSAVYLCASSLEAGGSYTFGSGTRLTVV.

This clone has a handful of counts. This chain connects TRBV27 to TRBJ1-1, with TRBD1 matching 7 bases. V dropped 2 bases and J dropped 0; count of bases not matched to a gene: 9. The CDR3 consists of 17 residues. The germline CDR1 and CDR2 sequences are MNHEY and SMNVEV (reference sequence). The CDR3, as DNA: TGTGCCAGCAGTTTACGCATCCCAACAGGGGTGAACACTGAAGCTTTCTTT. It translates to CASSLRIPTGVNTEAFF.

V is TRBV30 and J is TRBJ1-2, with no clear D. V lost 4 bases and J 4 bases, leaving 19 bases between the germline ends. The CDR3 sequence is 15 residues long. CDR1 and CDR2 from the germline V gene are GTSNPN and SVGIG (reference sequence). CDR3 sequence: CAWIPNPGPIYGYTF. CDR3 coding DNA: TGTGCCTGGATCCCCAACCCCGGACCGATCTATGGCTACACCTTC.

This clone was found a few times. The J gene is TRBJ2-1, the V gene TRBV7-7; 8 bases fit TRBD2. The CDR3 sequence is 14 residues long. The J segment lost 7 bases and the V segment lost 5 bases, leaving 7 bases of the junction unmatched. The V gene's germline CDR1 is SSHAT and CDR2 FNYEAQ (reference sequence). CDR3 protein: CASSPGGGRNEQFF. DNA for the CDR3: TGTGCCAGCAGCCCGGGGGGGGGCCGTAATGAGCAGTTCTTC. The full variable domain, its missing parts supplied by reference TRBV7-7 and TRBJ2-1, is GAGVSQSPRYKVTKRGQDVTLRCDPISSHATLYWYQQALGQGPEFLTYFNYEAQPDKSGLPSDRFSAERPEGSISTLTIQRTEQRDSAMYRCASSPGGGRNEQFFGPGTRLTVL.

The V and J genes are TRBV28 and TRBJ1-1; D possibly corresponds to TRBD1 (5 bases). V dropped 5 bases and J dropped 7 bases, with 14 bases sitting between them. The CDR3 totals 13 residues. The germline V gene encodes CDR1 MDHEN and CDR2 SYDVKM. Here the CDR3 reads CASSTGTGGEAFF. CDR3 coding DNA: TGTGCCAGCAGTACCGGGACTGGTGGTGAAGCTTTCTTT.

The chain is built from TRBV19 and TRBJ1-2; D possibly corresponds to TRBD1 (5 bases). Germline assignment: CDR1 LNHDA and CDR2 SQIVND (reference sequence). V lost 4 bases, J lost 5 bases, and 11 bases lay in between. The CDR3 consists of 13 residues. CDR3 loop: CASSTTVEYGYTF. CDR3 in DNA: TGTGCCAGTAGTACGACAGTGGAGTATGGCTACACCTTC.

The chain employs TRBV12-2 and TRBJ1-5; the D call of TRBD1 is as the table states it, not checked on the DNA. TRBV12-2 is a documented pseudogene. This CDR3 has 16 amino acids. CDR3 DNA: TGTGCAAGTCGCTTACTCAGGAAACATAGCAATCAGCCCCAGCATTTT. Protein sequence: CASRLLRKHSNQPQHF.

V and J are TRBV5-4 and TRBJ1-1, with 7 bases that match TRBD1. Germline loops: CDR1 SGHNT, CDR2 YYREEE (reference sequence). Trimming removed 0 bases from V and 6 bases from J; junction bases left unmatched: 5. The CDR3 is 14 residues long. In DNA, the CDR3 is TGTGCCAGCAGCTTGGACAGGGGATCGGCTGAAGCTTTCTTT. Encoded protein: CASSLDRGSAEAFF.

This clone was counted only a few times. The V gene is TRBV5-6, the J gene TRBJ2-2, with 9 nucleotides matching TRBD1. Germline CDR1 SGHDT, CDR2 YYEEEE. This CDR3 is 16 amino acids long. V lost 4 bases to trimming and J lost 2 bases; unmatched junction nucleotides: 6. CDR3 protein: CASSDMGQGNTGELFF. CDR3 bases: TGTGCCAGCAGCGACATGGGACAGGGAAACACCGGGGAGCTGTTTTTT.

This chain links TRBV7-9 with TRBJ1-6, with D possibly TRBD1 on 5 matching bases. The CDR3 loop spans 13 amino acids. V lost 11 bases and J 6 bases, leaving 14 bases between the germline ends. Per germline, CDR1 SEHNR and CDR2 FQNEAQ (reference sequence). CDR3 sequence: CAAAQDGNSPLHF. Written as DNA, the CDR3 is TGTGCCGCGGCACAGGATGGTAATTCACCCCTCCACTTT.

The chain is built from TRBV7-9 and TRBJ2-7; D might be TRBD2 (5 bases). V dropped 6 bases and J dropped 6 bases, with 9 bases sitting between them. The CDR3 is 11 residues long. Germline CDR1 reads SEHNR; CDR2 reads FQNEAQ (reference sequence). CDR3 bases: TGTGCCAGCAGGCGAGAGGGCGAGCAGTACTTC. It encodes CASRREGEQYF. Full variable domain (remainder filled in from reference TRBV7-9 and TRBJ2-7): DTGVSQNPRHKITKRGQNVTFRCDPISEHNRLYWYRQTLGQGPEFLTYFQNEAQLEKSRLLSDRFSAERPKGSFSTLEIQRTEQGDSAMYLCASRREGEQYFGPGTRLTVT.

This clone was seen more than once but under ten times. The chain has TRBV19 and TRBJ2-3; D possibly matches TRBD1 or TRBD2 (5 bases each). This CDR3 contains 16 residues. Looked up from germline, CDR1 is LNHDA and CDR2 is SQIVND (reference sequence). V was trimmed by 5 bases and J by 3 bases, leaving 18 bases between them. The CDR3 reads CASSRAPGPGTDTQYF. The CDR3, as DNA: TGTGCCAGTAGTCGGGCGCCGGGACCCGGGACAGATACGCAGTATTTT. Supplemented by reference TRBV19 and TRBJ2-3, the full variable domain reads DGGITQSPKYLFRKEGQNVTLSCEQNLNHDAMYWYRQDPGQGLRLIYYSQIVNDFQKGDIAEGYSVSREKKESFPLTVTSAQKNPTAFYLCASSRAPGPGTDTQYFGPGTRLTVL.

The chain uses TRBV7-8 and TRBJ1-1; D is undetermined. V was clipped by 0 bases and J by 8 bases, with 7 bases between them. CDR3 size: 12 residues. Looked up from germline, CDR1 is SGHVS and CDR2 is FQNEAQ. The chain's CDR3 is CASSLAGSEAFF. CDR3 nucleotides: TGTGCCAGCAGCTTAGCGGGCTCCGAAGCTTTCTTT. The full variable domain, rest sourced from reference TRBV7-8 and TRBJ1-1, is GAGVSQSPRYKVAKRGQDVALRCDPISGHVSLFWYQQALGQGPEFLTYFQNEAQLDKSGLPSDRFFAERPEGSVSTLKIQRTQQEDSAVYLCASSLAGSEAFFGQGTRLTVV.

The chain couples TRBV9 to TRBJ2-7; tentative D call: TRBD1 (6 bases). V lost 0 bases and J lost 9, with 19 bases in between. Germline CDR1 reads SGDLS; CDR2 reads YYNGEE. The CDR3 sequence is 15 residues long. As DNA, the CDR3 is TGTGCCAGCAGCGTAGCTCAAGGTGGACAGACCGGGCAGTACTTC. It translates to CASSVAQGGQTGQYF.

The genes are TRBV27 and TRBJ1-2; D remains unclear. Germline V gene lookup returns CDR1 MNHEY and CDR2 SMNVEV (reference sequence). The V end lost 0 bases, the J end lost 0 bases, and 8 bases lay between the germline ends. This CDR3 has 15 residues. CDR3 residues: CASSLSTGTNYGYTF. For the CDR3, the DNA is TGTGCCAGCAGTTTATCTACGGGGACTAACTATGGCTACACCTTC.

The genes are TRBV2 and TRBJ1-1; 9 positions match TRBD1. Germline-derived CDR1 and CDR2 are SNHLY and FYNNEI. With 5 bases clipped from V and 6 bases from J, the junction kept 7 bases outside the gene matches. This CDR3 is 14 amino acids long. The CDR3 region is CASSPRQGEAEAFF. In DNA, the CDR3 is TGTGCCAGCAGTCCGCGACAGGGGGAAGCTGAAGCTTTCTTT.